This record concerns one T cell receptor beta chain sequence. This specimen belongs to a study of shared clonotypes between healthy human individuals. The assay was immunoSEQ multiplex PCR, and TCRdb's table has in-frame clones only and misses some. Among 2.5 million or so clones listed, roughly nine tenths were seen once. V was trimmed by 5 bases and J by 1 base, leaving 15 bases between them. CDR1 and CDR2 from the germline V gene are SGHAT and FQNNGV. The CDR3 consists of 15 residues. The receptor was isolated from a man aged 18-30 years in good health. This rearrangement joins TRBV11-2 to TRBJ2-7; D ambiguous. Sequencing was performed on naive CD4+ T cells sorted from blood. Subset in this sample: CD45RA+ positively selected. The CDR3 sequence: CASSAHKGPSYEQYF. The CDR3 DNA follows: TGTGCCAGCAGCGCCCACAAGGGTCCTTCCTACGAGCAGTACTTC.